This TCR beta chain was sequenced for a study of blood T cell repertoires in COVID-19. Repertoires were generated with immunoSEQ multiplex PCR, while TCRdb's copy carries only in-frame clones and drops some. The sample holds about 330,000 clones, around 90% seen once. V was clipped by 2 bases and J by 1 base, with 9 bases between them. CDR1 and CDR2 from the germline V gene are SGHTA and FQGTGA. The CDR3 consists of 16 residues. This receptor was taken from a man aged 25-45 years with COVID-19, enrolled during active disease. Sequenced material: peripheral blood. The rearrangement links TRBV7-3 to TRBJ2-6; TRBD1 is a possible D gene (5 bases). CDR3 coding DNA: TGTGCCAGCAGCTTACTCCCAGGGTCTGGGGCCAACGTCCTGACTTTC. Translation: CASSLLPGSGANVLTF.